This TCR beta chain derives from a study of neoadjuvant nivolumab and ipilimumab in lung cancer. Study context: Nivolumab 3 mg/kg was given days 1, 15 and 29, plus ipilimumab 1 mg/kg day 1 in combination. Study observations and caveats: TCR clonality did not significantly correlate with pathologic tumor regression. TCR richness and clonality were higher in tumors than adjacent uninvolved lung. Only two of four nivolumab-treated tumors gained richness and clonality by surgery.

Clones were sequenced by immunoSEQ multiplex PCR, and TCRdb holds only the in-frame ones, with some missing. The sample lists approximately 30,000 clones; about nine tenths were seen once. The CDR3 is made up of 11 amino acids. CDR1 SGHTS and CDR2 YDEGEE come from the germline V gene. The V and J ends lost 0 bases and 11 bases respectively, with 8 bases between them. About this clone: The antigen remains undetermined.

The clonotype was recovered from an adult with non-small cell lung cancer. The sequencing here drew on peripheral blood, taken after neoadjuvant nivolumab, alone or with ipilimumab, at or shortly before surgery. This chain joins TRBV5-8 and TRBJ1-1; D is unclear. The CDR3 nucleotides are TGTGCCAGCAGCTTGGCAACCGTCGCTTTCTTT. Residues: CASSLATVAFF.